This TCR beta chain was found in a study of blood T cell repertoires in COVID-19. CDR3 size: 13 residues. Germline assignment: CDR1 MNHEY and CDR2 SMNVEV (reference sequence). V gave up 2 bases and J gave up 3 bases, with 8 bases separating them. Clones were sequenced by immunoSEQ multiplex PCR, and TCRdb holds only the in-frame ones, with some missing. In the table there are about 100,000 clones, around 93% of which are singletons. The origin of this receptor is a human donor with active COVID-19. The donor label of this sample is uncertain. Sequenced sample: peripheral blood. This chain links TRBV27 with TRBJ2-7, with D hard to call. CDR3 DNA: TGTGCCAGCAGTTTAACTCCCGGCTACGAGCAGTACTTC. It translates to CASSLTPGYEQYF.